What follows is one T cell receptor (beta chain) and its context. This specimen belongs to a study of technical replicates of blood from several donors. TCRdb's copy holds only in-frame clones and misses some; the assay was immunoSEQ multiplex PCR. The sample records over 85,000 clones, just under 95% being singletons. The ends were cut back, 6 bases at V and 8 bases at J, with 16 bases in the middle. The CDR3 spans 14 residues. Germline loops: CDR1 MDHEN, CDR2 SYDVKM. The sequencing sample was made of T cells isolated from PBMCs. This receptor was obtained from a human donor in good health. The rearrangement links TRBV28 to TRBJ1-4; D gene ambiguous. In DNA, the CDR3 is TGTGCCAGCAGATCCTTCGTCGTTAGAGAAAAACTGTTTTTT. Encoded protein: CASRSFVVREKLFF. The whole variable domain, remainder taken from reference TRBV28 and TRBJ1-4, is DVKVTQSSRYLVKRTGEKVFLECVQDMDHENMFWYRQDPGLGLRLIYFSYDVKMKEKGDIPEGYSVSREKKERFSLILESASTNQTSMYLCASRSFVVREKLFFGSGTQLSVL.